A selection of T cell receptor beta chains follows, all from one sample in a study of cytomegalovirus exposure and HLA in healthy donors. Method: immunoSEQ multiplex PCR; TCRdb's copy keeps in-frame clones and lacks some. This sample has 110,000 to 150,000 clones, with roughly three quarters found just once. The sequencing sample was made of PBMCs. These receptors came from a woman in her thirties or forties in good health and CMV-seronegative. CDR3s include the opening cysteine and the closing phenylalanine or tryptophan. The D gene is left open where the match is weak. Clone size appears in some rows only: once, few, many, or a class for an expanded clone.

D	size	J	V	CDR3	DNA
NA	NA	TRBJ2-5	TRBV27	CASSFRYPPETQYF	TGTGCCAGCAGTTTCAGATATCCCCCCGAGACCCAGTACTTC
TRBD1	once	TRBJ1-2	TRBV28	CASRSPKGALGYTF	TGTGCCAGCAGATCTCCCAAGGGGGCCCTTGGCTACACCTTC
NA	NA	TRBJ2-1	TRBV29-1	CSVLALAPSSYNEQFF	TGCAGCGTCCTAGCCCTAGCGCCGAGCTCCTACAATGAGCAGTTCTTC
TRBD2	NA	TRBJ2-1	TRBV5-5	CASSFPREIPREQFF	TGTGCCAGCAGCTTCCCGCGGGAGATCCCCAGGGAGCAGTTCTTC
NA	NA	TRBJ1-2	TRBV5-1	CASSLDGSYGYTF	TGCGCCAGCAGCTTGGACGGGAGCTATGGCTACACCTTC
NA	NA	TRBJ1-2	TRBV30	CAWSVHGAVYGYTF	TGTGCCTGGAGTGTACACGGAGCAGTCTATGGCTACACCTTC
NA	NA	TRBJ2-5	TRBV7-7	CASSLGYGGQETQYF	TGTGCCAGCAGCTTGGGGTACGGGGGCCAAGAGACCCAGTACTTC
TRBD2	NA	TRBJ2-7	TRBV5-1	CASSLGPSGGKTYEQYF	TGCGCCAGCAGCTTGGGTCCTAGCGGGGGGAAGACCTACGAGCAGTACTTC
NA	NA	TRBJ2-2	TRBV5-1	CASSGQNTGELFF	TGCGCCAGCTCCGGACAAAACACCGGGGAGCTGTTTTTT
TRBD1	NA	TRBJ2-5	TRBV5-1	CASSNRGRAETQYF	TGCGCCAGCAGCAACAGGGGGCGCGCGGAGACCCAGTACTTC
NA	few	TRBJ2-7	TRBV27	CASRELTDNEQYF	TGTGCCAGCAGGGAATTGACAGACAACGAGCAGTACTTC
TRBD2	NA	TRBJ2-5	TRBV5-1	CASSREASQETQYF	TGCGCCAGCAGTCGGGAGGCCTCCCAAGAGACCCAGTACTTC
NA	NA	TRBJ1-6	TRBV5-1	CASSLGEGSSYNSPLHF	TGCGCCAGCAGCTTGGGGGAGGGGAGCTCCTATAATTCACCCCTCCACTTT
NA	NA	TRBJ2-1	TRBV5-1	CASSLDFTEQFF	TGCGCCAGCAGCTTGGACTTTACTGAGCAGTTCTTC
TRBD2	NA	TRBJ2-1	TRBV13	CASSPTSGAEQFF	TGTGCCAGCAGCCCCACTAGCGGGGCTGAGCAGTTCTTC
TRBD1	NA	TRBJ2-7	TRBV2	CASDRGHEQYF	TGTGCCAGCGACAGGGGGCACGAGCAGTACTTC
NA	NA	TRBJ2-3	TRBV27	CASSLLAYTDTQYF	TGTGCCAGCAGTTTACTAGCATACACAGATACGCAGTATTTT
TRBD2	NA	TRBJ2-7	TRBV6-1	CATQQLAEHYEQYF	TGTGCCACCCAACAACTAGCGGAGCACTACGAGCAGTACTTC
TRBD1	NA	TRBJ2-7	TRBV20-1	CSATGAYEQYF	TGCAGTGCCACAGGGGCCTACGAGCAGTACTTC
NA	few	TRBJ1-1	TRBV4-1	CASSLRGVLNTEAFF	TGCGCCAGCAGCCTCCGGGGGGTGCTGAACACTGAAGCTTTCTTT
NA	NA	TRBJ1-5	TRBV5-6	CASSESTAINQPQHF	TGTGCCAGCAGCGAGTCGACAGCTATCAATCAGCCCCAGCATTTT
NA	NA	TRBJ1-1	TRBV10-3	CAISGREGTEAFF	TGTGCCATCAGTGGGAGGGAGGGCACTGAAGCTTTCTTT
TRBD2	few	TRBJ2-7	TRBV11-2	CASSLGRGTYEQYF	TGTGCCAGCAGCTTAGGGCGGGGGACCTACGAGCAGTACTTC
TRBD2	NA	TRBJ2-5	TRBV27	CASRRLAVQETQYF	TGTGCCAGCAGAAGACTAGCGGTACAAGAGACCCAGTACTTC
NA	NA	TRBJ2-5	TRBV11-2	CASSLDRGQETQYF	TGTGCCAGCAGCTTAGATCGGGGCCAAGAGACCCAGTACTTC